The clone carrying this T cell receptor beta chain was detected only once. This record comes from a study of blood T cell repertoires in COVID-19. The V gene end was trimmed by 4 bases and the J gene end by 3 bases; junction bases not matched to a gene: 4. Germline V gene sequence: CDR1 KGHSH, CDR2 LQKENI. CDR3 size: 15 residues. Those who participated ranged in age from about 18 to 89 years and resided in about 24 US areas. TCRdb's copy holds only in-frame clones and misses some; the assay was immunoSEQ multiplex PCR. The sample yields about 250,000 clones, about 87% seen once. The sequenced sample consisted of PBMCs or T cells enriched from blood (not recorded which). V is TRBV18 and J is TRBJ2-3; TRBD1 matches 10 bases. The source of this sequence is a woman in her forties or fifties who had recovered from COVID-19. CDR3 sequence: CASSLTDRGTDTQYF. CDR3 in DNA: TGTGCCAGCTCACTAACGGACAGGGGGACAGATACGCAGTATTTT. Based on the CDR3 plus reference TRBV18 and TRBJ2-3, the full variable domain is NAGVMQNPRHLVRRRGQEARLRCSPMKGHSHVYWYRQLPEEGLKFMVYLQKENIIDESGMPKERFSAEFPKEGPSILRIQQVVRGDSAAYFCASSLTDRGTDTQYFGPGTRLTVL.